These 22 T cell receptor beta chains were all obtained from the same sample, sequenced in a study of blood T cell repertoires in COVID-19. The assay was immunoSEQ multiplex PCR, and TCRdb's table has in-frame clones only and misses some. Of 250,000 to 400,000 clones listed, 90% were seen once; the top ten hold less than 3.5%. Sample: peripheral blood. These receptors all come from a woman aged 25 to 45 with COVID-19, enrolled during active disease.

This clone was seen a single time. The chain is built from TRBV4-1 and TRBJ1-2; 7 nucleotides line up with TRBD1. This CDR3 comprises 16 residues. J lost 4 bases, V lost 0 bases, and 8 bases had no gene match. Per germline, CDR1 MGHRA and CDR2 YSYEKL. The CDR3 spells CASSQDQGTASYGYTF. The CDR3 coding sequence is TGCGCCAGCAGCCAAGATCAGGGGACAGCAAGCTATGGCTACACCTTC.

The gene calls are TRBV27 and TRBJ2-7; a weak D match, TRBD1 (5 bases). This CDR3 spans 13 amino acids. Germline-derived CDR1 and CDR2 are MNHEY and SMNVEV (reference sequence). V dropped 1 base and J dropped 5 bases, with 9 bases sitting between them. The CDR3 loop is CASSLWVGHEQYF. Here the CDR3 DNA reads TGTGCCAGCAGTTTATGGGTGGGGCACGAGCAGTACTTC.

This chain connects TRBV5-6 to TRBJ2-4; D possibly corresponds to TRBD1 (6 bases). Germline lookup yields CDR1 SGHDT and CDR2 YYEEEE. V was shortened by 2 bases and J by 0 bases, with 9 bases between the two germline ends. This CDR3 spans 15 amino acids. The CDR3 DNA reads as TGTGCCAGCAGCTTACAGACAGGAGCCAAAAACATTCAGTACTTC. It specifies CASSLQTGAKNIQYF.

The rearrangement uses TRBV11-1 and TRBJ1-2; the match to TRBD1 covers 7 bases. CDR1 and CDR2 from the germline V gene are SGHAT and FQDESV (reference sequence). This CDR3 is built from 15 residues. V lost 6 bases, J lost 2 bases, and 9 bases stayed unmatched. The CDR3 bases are TGTGCCAGCAGGTTAATGTCGACAGGGAACTATGGCTACACCTTC. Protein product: CASRLMSTGNYGYTF. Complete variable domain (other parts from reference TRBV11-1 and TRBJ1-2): EAEVAQSPRYKITEKSQAVAFWCDPISGHATLYWYRQILGQGPELLVQFQDESVVDDSQLPKDRFSAERLKGVDSTLKIQPAELGDSAMYLCASRLMSTGNYGYTFGSGTRLTVV.

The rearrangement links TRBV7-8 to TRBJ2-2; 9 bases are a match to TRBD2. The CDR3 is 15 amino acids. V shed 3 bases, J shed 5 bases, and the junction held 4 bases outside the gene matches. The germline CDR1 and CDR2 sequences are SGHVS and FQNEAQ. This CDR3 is CASSFSGRGTGELFF. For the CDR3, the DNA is TGTGCCAGCAGCTTTAGCGGGAGAGGGACCGGGGAGCTGTTTTTT.

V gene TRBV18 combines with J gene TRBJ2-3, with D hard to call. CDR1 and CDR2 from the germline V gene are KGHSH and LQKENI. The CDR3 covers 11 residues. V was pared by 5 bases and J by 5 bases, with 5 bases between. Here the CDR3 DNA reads TGTGCCAGCTCAACTCAAGATACGCAGTATTTT. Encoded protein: CASSTQDTQYF. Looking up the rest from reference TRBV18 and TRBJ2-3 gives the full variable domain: NAGVMQNPRHLVRRRGQEARLRCSPMKGHSHVYWYRQLPEEGLKFMVYLQKENIIDESGMPKERFSAEFPKEGPSILRIQQVVRGDSAAYFCASSTQDTQYFGPGTRLTVL.

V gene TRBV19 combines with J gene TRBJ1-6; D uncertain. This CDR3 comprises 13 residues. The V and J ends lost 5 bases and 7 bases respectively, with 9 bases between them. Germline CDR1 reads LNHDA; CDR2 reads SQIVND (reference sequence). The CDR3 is CASSLQANSPLHF. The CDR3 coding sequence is TGTGCCAGTAGTCTGCAGGCCAATTCACCCCTCCACTTT.

Here the CDR3 reads CASSLAGERNYGYTF. The CDR3 bases are TGCGCCAGCAGCTTGGCGGGGGAAAGGAACTATGGCTACACCTTC. The rearrangement joins TRBV5-1 to TRBJ1-2, with D possibly matching TRBD1 (5 bases). This CDR3 is 15 amino acids long. Germline CDR1 SGHRS, CDR2 YFSETQ. V was trimmed by 0 bases and J by 2 bases, leaving 11 bases between them.

CDR3 coding DNA: TGTGCCAGCAGCCAAGAAACAGGACAGGACCCTGAAAAACTGTTTTTT. It is translated as CASSQETGQDPEKLFF. The chain carries TRBV4-2 and TRBJ1-4; TRBD1 aligns across 7 bases. This CDR3 has 16 residues. V dropped 0 bases and J dropped 7; count of bases not matched to a gene: 8. Germline V gene data show CDR1 as LGHNA and CDR2 as YNFKEQ.

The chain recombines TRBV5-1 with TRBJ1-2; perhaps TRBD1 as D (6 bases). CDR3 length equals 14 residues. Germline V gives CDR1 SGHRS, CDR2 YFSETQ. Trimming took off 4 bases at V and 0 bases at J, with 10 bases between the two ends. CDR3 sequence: CASSPDSPNYGYTF. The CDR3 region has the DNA TGCGCCAGCAGCCCGGACAGCCCTAACTATGGCTACACCTTC.

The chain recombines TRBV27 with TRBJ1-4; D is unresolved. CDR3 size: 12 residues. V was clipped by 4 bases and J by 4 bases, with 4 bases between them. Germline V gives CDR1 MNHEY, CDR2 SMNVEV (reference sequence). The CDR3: CASSSHNEKLFF. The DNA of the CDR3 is TGTGCCAGCAGTTCCCATAATGAAAAACTGTTTTTT.

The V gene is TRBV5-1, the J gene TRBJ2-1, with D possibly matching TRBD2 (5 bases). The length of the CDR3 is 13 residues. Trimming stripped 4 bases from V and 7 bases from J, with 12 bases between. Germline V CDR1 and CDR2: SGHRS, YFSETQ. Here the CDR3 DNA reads TGCGCCAGCAGCCTATTTGGGGAGAATGAGCAGTTCTTC. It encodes CASSLFGENEQFF.

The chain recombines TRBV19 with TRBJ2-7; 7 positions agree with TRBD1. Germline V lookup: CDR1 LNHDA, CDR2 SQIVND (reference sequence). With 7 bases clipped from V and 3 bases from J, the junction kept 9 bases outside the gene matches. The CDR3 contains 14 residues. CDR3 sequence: CASIDRERNYEQYF. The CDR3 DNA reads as TGTGCCAGTATTGACAGGGAAAGAAACTACGAGCAGTACTTC.

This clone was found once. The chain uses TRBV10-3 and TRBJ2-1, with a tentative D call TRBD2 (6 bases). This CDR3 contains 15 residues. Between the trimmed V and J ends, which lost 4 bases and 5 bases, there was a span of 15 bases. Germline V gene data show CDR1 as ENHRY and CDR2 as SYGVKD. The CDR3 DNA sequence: TGTGCCATCAGTGGGTGGCTAGCGAGTGACAATGAGCAGTTCTTC. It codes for CAISGWLASDNEQFF.

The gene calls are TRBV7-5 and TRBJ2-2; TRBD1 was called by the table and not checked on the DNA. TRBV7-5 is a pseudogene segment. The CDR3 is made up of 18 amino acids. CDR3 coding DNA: TGTGTCAGAAGCTTTCCCGTGGGGGCGAAGAGGAACACCGGGGAGCTGTTTTTT. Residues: CVRSFPVGAKRNTGELFF.

The CDR3 bases are TGTGCCAGCAGCTTCGCAGGCCCCATGAACACTGAAGCTTTCTTT. Protein product: CASSFAGPMNTEAFF. This chain joins TRBV5-5 and TRBJ1-1; the D is unclear. Trimming stripped 2 bases from V and 0 bases from J, with 11 bases between. Germline CDR1 SGHKS, CDR2 YYEKEE (reference sequence). The CDR3 extends over 15 amino acids. Filled out from reference TRBV5-5 and TRBJ1-1, the complete variable domain reads DAGVTQSPTHLIKTRGQQVTLRCSPISGHKSVSWYQQVLGQGPQFIFQYYEKEERGRGNFPDRFSARQFPNYSSELNVNALLLGDSALYLCASSFAGPMNTEAFFGQGTRLTVV.

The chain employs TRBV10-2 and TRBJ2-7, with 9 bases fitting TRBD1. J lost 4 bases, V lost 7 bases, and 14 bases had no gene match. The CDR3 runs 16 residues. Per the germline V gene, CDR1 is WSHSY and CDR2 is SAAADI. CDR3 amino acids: CASTTLWDREIYEQYF. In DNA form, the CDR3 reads TGCGCCAGCACCACCCTTTGGGACAGGGAAATTTACGAGCAGTACTTC.

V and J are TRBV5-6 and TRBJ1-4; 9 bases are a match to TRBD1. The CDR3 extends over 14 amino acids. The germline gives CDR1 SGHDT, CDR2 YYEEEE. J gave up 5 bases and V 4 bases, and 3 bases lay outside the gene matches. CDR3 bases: TGTGCCAGCAGCCTCGGGACAGGGAATGAAAAACTGTTTTTT. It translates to CASSLGTGNEKLFF.

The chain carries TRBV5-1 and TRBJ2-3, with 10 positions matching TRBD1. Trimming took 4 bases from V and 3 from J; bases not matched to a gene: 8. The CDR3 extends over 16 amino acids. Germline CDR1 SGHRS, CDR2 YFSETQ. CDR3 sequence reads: CASSVGQGSGTDTQYF. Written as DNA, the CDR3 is TGCGCCAGCAGCGTGGGACAGGGGTCGGGGACAGATACGCAGTATTTT.

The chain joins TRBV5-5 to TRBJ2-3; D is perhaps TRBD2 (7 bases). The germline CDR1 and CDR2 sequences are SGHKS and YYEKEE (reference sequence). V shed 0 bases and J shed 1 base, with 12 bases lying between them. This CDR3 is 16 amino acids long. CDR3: CASSLAQGGGTDTQYF. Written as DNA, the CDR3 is TGTGCCAGCAGCTTGGCACAGGGAGGGGGCACAGATACGCAGTATTTT. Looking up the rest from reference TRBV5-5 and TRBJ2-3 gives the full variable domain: DAGVTQSPTHLIKTRGQQVTLRCSPISGHKSVSWYQQVLGQGPQFIFQYYEKEERGRGNFPDRFSARQFPNYSSELNVNALLLGDSALYLCASSLAQGGGTDTQYFGPGTRLTVL.

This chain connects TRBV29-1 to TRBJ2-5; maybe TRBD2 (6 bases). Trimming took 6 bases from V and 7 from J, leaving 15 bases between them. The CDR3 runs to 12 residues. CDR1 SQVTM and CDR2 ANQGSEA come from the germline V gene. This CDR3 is CSVIRLGGTQYF. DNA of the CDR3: TGCAGCGTCATACGGTTGGGGGGGACCCAGTACTTC.

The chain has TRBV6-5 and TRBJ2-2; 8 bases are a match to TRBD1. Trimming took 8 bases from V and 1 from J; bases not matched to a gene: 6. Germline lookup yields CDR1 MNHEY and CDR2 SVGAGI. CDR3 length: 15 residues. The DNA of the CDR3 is TGTGCCAGCCCACCCGGGACAGGGAACACCGGGGAGCTGTTTTTT. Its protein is CASPPGTGNTGELFF.